A single sample gave rise to the 21 T cell receptor beta chains below, sequenced in a study of blood T cell repertoires in COVID-19. The protocol was immunoSEQ multiplex PCR, while the TCRdb copy is restricted to in-frame clones and leaves out a portion. Among 200,000 to 250,000 clones, roughly 80% were seen once, and the ten largest hold over 9.5%. The sequenced material came from peripheral blood. These receptors came from an elderly woman with acute or convalescent COVID-19.

V and J are TRBV13 and TRBJ2-3; weak D call: TRBD1 (6 bases). This CDR3 has 14 residues. V was clipped by 5 bases and J by 2 bases, with 11 bases between them. Germline V lookup: CDR1 PRHDT, CDR2 FYEKMQ (reference sequence). The CDR3 sequence: CASSLRDNTDTQYF. CDR3 bases: TGTGCCAGCAGCCTCCGGGACAACACAGATACGCAGTATTTT. Variable domain in full (rest from reference TRBV13 and TRBJ2-3): AAGVIQSPRHLIKEKRETATLKCYPIPRHDTVYWYQQGPGQDPQFLISFYEKMQSDKGSIPDRFSAQQFSDYHSELNMSSLELGDSALYFCASSLRDNTDTQYFGPGTRLTVL.

This clone was seen only once. V is TRBV24-1 and J is TRBJ1-5, with TRBD1 identical over 7 bases. Germline values: CDR1 KGHDR, CDR2 SFDVKD. The CDR3 is 14 amino acids. The ends lost 3 bases at V and 6 bases at J; junction bases unmatched: 4. The chain's CDR3 is CATSDRTGIQPQHF. In DNA form, the CDR3 reads TGTGCCACCAGTGATAGGACAGGTATTCAGCCCCAGCATTTT.

CDR3 bases: TGTGCCATCAGTGGGACAGGGTACGATGAGCAGTTCTTC. Protein product: CAISGTGYDEQFF. The V call is TRBV10-3, the J call TRBJ2-1, with TRBD1 matching over 8 bases. With 4 bases clipped from V and 8 bases from J, the junction kept 4 bases outside the gene matches. This CDR3 spans 13 amino acids. Looked up from germline, CDR1 is ENHRY and CDR2 is SYGVKD.

The chain carries TRBV7-2 and TRBJ1-2, with D possibly being TRBD1 (5 bases). The CDR3 extends over 15 amino acids. From germline, CDR1 is SGHTA and CDR2 FQGNSA. Trimming stripped 5 bases from V and 4 bases from J, with 17 bases between. The CDR3 nucleotides read TGTGCCAGCAGCACCAACCAGGGTAATAGCTATGGCTACACCTTC. Translated: CASSTNQGNSYGYTF.

The J gene is TRBJ2-7, the V gene TRBV7-2; D might be TRBD2 (5 bases). V shed 5 bases and J shed 0 bases, with 11 bases lying between them. Looked up from germline, CDR1 is SGHTA and CDR2 is FQGNSA. This CDR3 has 14 residues. The CDR3 DNA reads as TGTGCCAGCAGCCCGCACGGGGACTCCTACGAGCAGTACTTC. Translation gives CASSPHGDSYEQYF.

The chain carries TRBV9 and TRBJ1-6, with TRBD1 matching 7 bases. This CDR3 has 14 residues. CDR1 and CDR2 from the germline V gene are SGDLS and YYNGEE. The ends lost 3 bases at V and 7 bases at J; junction bases unmatched: 4. The CDR3 DNA is TGTGCCAGCAGCGCCCGGGACAGCAATTCACCCCTCCACTTT. This codes for CASSARDSNSPLHF. The full variable domain, completed using reference TRBV9 and TRBJ1-6, is DSGVTQTPKHLITATGQRVTLRCSPRSGDLSVYWYQQSLDQGLQFLIQYYNGEERAKGNILERFSAQQFPDLHSELNLSSLELGDSALYFCASSARDSNSPLHFGNGTRLTVT.

V and J are TRBV12-3 or TRBV12-4 and TRBJ2-7; a possible D gene is TRBD1 (5 bases). The V end was cut by 3 bases, the J end by 5 bases, with 11 bases between. This CDR3 comprises 13 residues. The CDR3 protein is CASSFDRRNEQYF. DNA of the CDR3: TGTGCCAGCAGTTTCGACAGAAGAAACGAGCAGTACTTC.

V is TRBV29-1 and J is TRBJ2-1; the D is unclear. The length of the CDR3 is 12 residues. Trimming pared 7 bases from V and 6 bases from J, leaving 13 bases between. Per germline, CDR1 SQVTM and CDR2 ANQGSEA. The CDR3 region is CSAKESANEQFF. The CDR3 bases are TGCAGCGCCAAGGAGTCTGCCAATGAGCAGTTCTTC.

V and J are TRBV4-2 and TRBJ2-5; D gene uncertain. Germline CDR1 and CDR2: LGHNA and YNFKEQ. The ends were cut back, 2 bases at V and 0 bases at J, with 7 bases in the middle. CDR3 length equals 14 residues. CDR3 sequence (DNA): TGTGCCAGCAGCCAAATACTGTACCAAGAGACCCAGTACTTC. Its translation: CASSQILYQETQYF.

This clone was seen just once. The rearrangement joins TRBV4-1 to TRBJ2-5, with 7 bases aligning to TRBD2. The CDR3 runs to 16 residues. The J segment lost 2 bases and the V segment lost 0 bases, leaving 6 bases of the junction unmatched. Germline V gene lookup returns CDR1 MGHRA and CDR2 YSYEKL. CDR3: CASSQDGTGGQETQYF. As DNA, the CDR3 is TGCGCCAGCAGCCAAGACGGCACCGGGGGGCAAGAGACCCAGTACTTC.

This clone was recorded only once. The chain is built from TRBV24-1 and TRBJ2-3, with D possibly TRBD2 on 7 matching bases. This CDR3 spans 14 amino acids. V lost 5 bases and J lost 5, with 13 bases in between. Germline V lookup: CDR1 KGHDR, CDR2 SFDVKD. The CDR3 coding sequence is TGTGCCACCAGTGTAACGGGGGGCCAAGATACGCAGTATTTT. Its protein is CATSVTGGQDTQYF.

The chain employs TRBV5-6 and TRBJ1-5, with D possibly matching TRBD1 (6 bases). CDR3 size: 13 residues. Deletions cut 5 bases from V and 3 bases from J, with 9 bases between. Germline lookup yields CDR1 SGHDT and CDR2 YYEEEE. In DNA form, the CDR3 reads TGTGCCAGCAGTACAGGGAACAATCAGCCCCAGCATTTT. This gives the protein CASSTGNNQPQHF.

The chain recombines TRBV27 with TRBJ1-4; D unclear. The CDR3 runs 15 residues. V lost 0 bases and J lost 0, with 5 bases in between. Germline values: CDR1 MNHEY, CDR2 SMNVEV (reference sequence). The CDR3 bases are TGTGCCAGCAGTTTATCGCAGACAACTAATGAAAAACTGTTTTTT. Its protein is CASSLSQTTNEKLFF. The variable domain in full, with the rest retrieved from reference TRBV27 and TRBJ1-4, is EAQVTQNPRYLITVTGKKLTVTCSQNMNHEYMSWYRQDPGLGLRQIYYSMNVEVTDKGDVPEGYKVSRKEKRNFPLILESPSPNQTSLYFCASSLSQTTNEKLFFGSGTQLSVL.

The chain has TRBV21-1 and TRBJ1-1. TRBV21-1 constitutes a pseudogene. The length of the CDR3 is 14 residues. CDR3 nucleotide sequence: TGTGCCAGCAGCAAAAGGGAGAACAACACTGAAGCTTTCTTT. Translated: CASSKRENNTEAFF.

This rearrangement joins TRBV28 to TRBJ1-1; D is perhaps TRBD1 (6 bases). This CDR3 is built from 14 residues. With 5 bases removed from V and 5 bases from J, the gap between germline ends came to 15 bases. CDR1 and CDR2 from the germline V gene are MDHEN and SYDVKM. The CDR3 here is CASSPTGRGTEAFF. In DNA form, the CDR3 reads TGTGCCAGCAGTCCTACAGGGAGGGGAACTGAAGCTTTCTTT.

This clone was seen only once. This chain links TRBV6-4 with TRBJ2-2; 7 bases align to TRBD2. Germline CDR1 reads MRHNA; CDR2 reads SNTAGT. Trimming at V came to 7 bases and at J to 0 bases, leaving 2 bases not matched to a gene. The CDR3 sequence is 14 residues long. In nucleotides, the CDR3 is TGTGCCAGCACTACTAGCGCGAACACCGGGGAGCTGTTTTTT. It encodes CASTTSANTGELFF.

The gene calls are TRBV6-5 and TRBJ1-4, with 7 bases aligning to TRBD1. The V and J ends lost 6 bases and 7 bases, in that order; junction bases with no gene match: 8. Germline V gives CDR1 MNHEY, CDR2 SVGAGI. This CDR3 region has 14 residues. The CDR3 spells CASRRDRVGEKLFF. Written as DNA, the CDR3 is TGTGCCAGCAGACGAGACAGGGTTGGTGAAAAACTGTTTTTT.

The chain couples TRBV9 to TRBJ1-1; D gene uncertain. Germline V gene lookup returns CDR1 SGDLS and CDR2 YYNGEE. This CDR3 contains 15 residues. Between the trimmed V and J ends, which lost 0 bases and 0 bases, there was a span of 9 bases. CDR3 nucleotide sequence: TGTGCCAGCAGCGTAGTCCCGGGTATGAACACTGAAGCTTTCTTT. This codes for CASSVVPGMNTEAFF.

The chain joins TRBV3-1 (or the pseudogene TRBV3-2) to TRBJ2-1; 7 nucleotides agree with TRBD2. Germline V gene data show CDR1 as LGHDT and CDR2 as YNNKEL (reference sequence). J lost 6 bases, V lost 4 bases, and 3 bases had no gene match. The CDR3 length is 13 residues. CDR3 nucleotides: TGTGCCAGCAGCCTCCGGACTAGCAATGAGCAGTTCTTC. Translation gives CASSLRTSNEQFF.

This CDR3 reads CASSLIAGTSSYNEQFF. CDR3 in DNA: TGTGCCAGCAGTCTGATAGCCGGGACTAGCTCCTACAATGAGCAGTTCTTC. The chain joins TRBV6-6 to TRBJ2-1; 8 nucleotides line up with TRBD2. The CDR3 consists of 17 residues. CDR1 MNHNY and CDR2 SVGAGI come from the germline V gene (reference sequence). Germline trimming cut 5 bases from V and 0 bases from J; bases unmatched to any gene: 9.

The chain employs TRBV4-3 and TRBJ2-1; D gene ambiguous. CDR1 and CDR2 from the germline V gene are LGHNA and YSLEER. Trimming removed 1 base from V and 1 base from J, with 8 bases in between. The CDR3 spans 15 residues. CDR3 nucleotide sequence: TGCGCCAGCAGCCAAGGAAGAGTTTCCTACAATGAGCAGTTCTTC. Residues: CASSQGRVSYNEQFF.